The 31 T cell receptor beta chains reported below all come from one sample, sequenced in a study of cytomegalovirus exposure and HLA in healthy donors. The PCR had 60 Vbeta and 13 Jbeta primers. The method was immunoSEQ multiplex PCR; TCRdb's version includes in-frame clones alone and lacks a portion of them. The sample contains under 130,000 clones, around four fifths of which appear only once. The specimen was PBMCs. The receptors here all came from a woman between 35 and 50 years old in good health and CMV-seropositive.

V usage is TRBV7-9 and J usage is TRBJ2-1, with 7 bases matching TRBD2. Germline V CDR1 and CDR2: SEHNR, FQNEAQ (reference sequence). The V and J ends lost 4 bases and 3 bases, in that order; junction bases with no gene match: 6. This CDR3 is built from 15 residues. The CDR3 loop reads CASSWGGANYNEQFF. The CDR3 DNA reads TGTGCCAGCAGCTGGGGGGGAGCCAACTACAATGAGCAGTTCTTC.

This clone was counted a single time. The rearrangement joins TRBV11-3 to TRBJ1-1, with a tentative D call TRBD1 (5 bases). Germline CDR1 SGHNT, CDR2 YENEEA. The CDR3 is 12 residues long. Trimming removed 3 bases from V and 9 bases from J, with 11 bases in between. The CDR3 DNA reads as TGTGCCAGCAGCTTTATGGAGGGGAAAGCTTTCTTT. It yields the protein CASSFMEGKAFF.

In regard to this clone: The same CDR3 also results from other DNA sequences found in this sample. This rearrangement joins TRBV5-1 to TRBJ2-7; no clear D. Between the trimmed V and J ends, which lost 1 base and 3 bases, there was a span of 8 bases. CDR3 length equals 13 residues. Germline V CDR1 and CDR2: SGHRS, YFSETQ. The CDR3 loop is CASSLSGYYEQYF. For the CDR3, the DNA is TGCGCCAGCAGCTTGTCCGGTTACTACGAGCAGTACTTC.

The gene calls are TRBV9 and TRBJ2-6, with D unclear. The ends were cut back, 0 bases at V and 1 base at J, with 5 bases in the middle. The CDR3 has 15 amino acids. CDR1 is SGDLS, CDR2 YYNGEE, per germline. CDR3 DNA: TGTGCCAGCAGCGTAGCGAGATCTGGGGCCAACGTCCTGACTTTC. Translation gives CASSVARSGANVLTF.

The sample holds one count of this clone. The J gene is TRBJ1-3, the V gene TRBV28; D is ambiguous. V lost 2 bases and J lost 0, with 8 bases in between. This CDR3 comprises 15 residues. CDR1 and CDR2 (germline): MDHEN, SYDVKM. CDR3 in DNA: TGTGCCAGCAGTTTACCGGGAAACTCTGGAAACACCATATATTTT. It encodes CASSLPGNSGNTIYF.

This chain uses TRBV15 with TRBJ2-7; TRBD2 matches 13 bases. From germline, CDR1 is LNHNV and CDR2 YYDKDF (reference sequence). Trimming took 5 bases from V and 7 from J; bases not matched to a gene: 5. The length of the CDR3 is 14 residues. CDR3 DNA: TGTGCCACCAGCTTAGGACTAGCGGGAGAAGAGCAGTACTTC. Protein: CATSLGLAGEEQYF.

In its sample, this clone was seen a few times. The CDR3 region is CASSLPQGGNTEAFF. CDR3 sequence (DNA): TGTGCCAGCAGTTTGCCGCAGGGGGGGAACACTGAAGCTTTCTTT. The rearrangement uses TRBV28 and TRBJ1-1; 7 positions match TRBD1. V gave up 3 bases and J gave up 1 base; unmatched junction bases: 5. Germline-derived CDR1 and CDR2 are MDHEN and SYDVKM. The CDR3 extends over 15 amino acids.

V gene TRBV6-6 combines with J gene TRBJ2-1, with D possibly being TRBD1 (6 bases). Germline V gene data show CDR1 as MNHNY and CDR2 as SVGAGI (reference sequence). The CDR3 totals 14 residues. Trimming removed 8 bases from V and 2 bases from J, with 13 bases in between. CDR3 loop: CASYFWDTYNEQFF. In DNA form, the CDR3 reads TGTGCCAGCTACTTCTGGGACACCTACAATGAGCAGTTCTTC.

The rearrangement uses TRBV4-2 and TRBJ1-2; D might be TRBD1 (5 bases). The V gene lost 4 bases and the J gene lost 5 bases, with 11 bases spanning the gap. The CDR3 totals 13 residues. Per the germline V gene, CDR1 is LGHNA and CDR2 is YNFKEQ. CDR3 sequence: CASSPWGGYGYTF. The DNA of the CDR3 is TGTGCCAGCAGCCCCTGGGGGGGGTATGGCTACACCTTC.

The chain uses TRBV15 and TRBJ2-7; 7 bases line up with TRBD2. There are 15 residues in the CDR3. The V gene end was trimmed by 3 bases and the J gene end by 2 bases; junction bases not matched to a gene: 7. The germline gives CDR1 LNHNV, CDR2 YYDKDF (reference sequence). The CDR3 region has the DNA TGTGCCACCAGCAGGCGAGCGGGGTCGACCTACGAGCAGTACTTC. Translated, it gives CATSRRAGSTYEQYF.

The rearrangement uses TRBV7-9 and TRBJ1-6; D remains ambiguous. With 11 bases removed from V and 8 bases from J, the gap between germline ends came to 19 bases. Germline V gene sequence: CDR1 SEHNR, CDR2 FQNEAQ (reference sequence). The CDR3 spans 14 residues. Here the CDR3 DNA reads TGTGCCGCGGGCTCATCGGGTGGTTATTCACCCCTCCACTTT. Its translation: CAAGSSGGYSPLHF.

The CDR3 DNA reads TGTGCCAGCAGCTTAGGACAGTCCTATGGCTACACCTTC. Its protein product is CASSLGQSYGYTF. V gene TRBV7-2 combines with J gene TRBJ1-2, with D possibly TRBD1 on 5 matching bases. V gave up 1 base and J gave up 4 bases, with 7 bases separating them. CDR3 size: 13 residues. Germline loops: CDR1 SGHTA, CDR2 FQGNSA. Looking up the rest from reference TRBV7-2 and TRBJ1-2 gives the full variable domain: GAGVSQSPSNKVTEKGKDVELRCDPISGHTALYWYRQSLGQGLEFLIYFQGNSAPDKSGLPSDRFSAERTGGSVSTLTIQRTQQEDSAVYLCASSLGQSYGYTFGSGTRLTVV.

The chain uses TRBV5-1 and TRBJ2-1; D unclear. V shed 2 bases and J shed 7 bases, with 13 bases lying between them. Germline assignment: CDR1 SGHRS and CDR2 YFSETQ. This CDR3 contains 14 residues. CDR3 protein: CASSFIPSVNEQFF. The CDR3 DNA is TGCGCCAGCAGCTTTATCCCGTCTGTAAATGAGCAGTTCTTC.

This chain links TRBV6-5 with TRBJ2-3, with 10 bases fitting TRBD2. Trimming removed 0 bases from V and 2 bases from J; junction bases left unmatched: 2. The CDR3 spans 16 residues. The germline gives CDR1 MNHEY, CDR2 SVGAGI. This chain's CDR3 is CASSYSSGGYTDTQYF. Here the CDR3 DNA reads TGTGCCAGCAGTTACTCTAGCGGGGGGTACACAGATACGCAGTATTTT.

The chain joins TRBV13 to TRBJ2-1; TRBD2 agrees at 7 bases. The CDR3 length is 18 residues. Trimming removed 4 bases from V and 0 bases from J; junction bases left unmatched: 12. Looked up from germline, CDR1 is PRHDT and CDR2 is FYEKMQ (reference sequence). The CDR3 region is CASSSSPAGGGSYNEQFF. The CDR3 DNA is TGTGCCAGCAGCTCGAGCCCTGCCGGCGGGGGCTCCTACAATGAGCAGTTCTTC.

The chain joins TRBV7-9 to TRBJ1-4; maybe TRBD1 (5 bases). CDR1 SEHNR and CDR2 FQNEAQ come from the germline V gene (reference sequence). The CDR3 has 17 residues. Deletions cut 5 bases from V and 1 base from J, with 17 bases between. The CDR3 DNA sequence: TGTGCCAGCAGCCCAGGACGGGCAGGGATAACTAATGAAAAACTGTTTTTT. Amino acids: CASSPGRAGITNEKLFF.

The chain joins TRBV21-1 to TRBJ2-1; the table's D call TRBD1 went unverified against the DNA. TRBV21-1 is tagged as a pseudogene. The CDR3 has 14 amino acids. Here the CDR3 DNA reads TGTGCCAGACGAGGACAGGGTATTTTCAATGAGCAGTTCTTC. Its protein product is CARRGQGIFNEQFF.

This sequence joins TRBV5-4 and TRBJ1-1, with D perhaps matching TRBD1 (5 bases). The CDR3 sequence is 16 residues long. The V end was cut by 5 bases, the J end by 2 bases, with 19 bases between. CDR1 is SGHNT, CDR2 YYREEE, per germline (reference sequence). In nucleotides, the CDR3 is TGTGCCAGCAGTCCCCCGGGCCGGGGGGAAAACACTGAAGCTTTCTTT. Translation: CASSPPGRGENTEAFF.

The CDR3 reads CASSFTGTGGPLGYGYTF. In nucleotides, the CDR3 is TGTGCCAGCAGCTTCACCGGGACAGGGGGCCCCCTTGGGTATGGCTACACCTTC. This chain uses TRBV7-9 with TRBJ1-2; 12 nucleotides agree with TRBD1. CDR1 and CDR2 (germline): SEHNR, FQNEAQ (reference sequence). The CDR3 has 18 amino acids. V was clipped by 3 bases and J by 5 bases; unmatched bases: 13.

This chain links TRBV14 with TRBJ2-1, with TRBD1 matching 8 bases. CDR3 length: 14 residues. The V gene end was trimmed by 1 base and the J gene end by 9 bases; junction bases not matched to a gene: 5. CDR1 is SGHDN and CDR2 is FVKESK in the germline V gene. CDR3 bases: TGTGCCAGCAGCCAAGGCACAGGGGGTCGTGAGCAGTTCTTC. Protein sequence: CASSQGTGGREQFF.

This rearrangement joins TRBV19 to TRBJ1-1, with 8 bases aligning to TRBD1. The germline CDR1 and CDR2 sequences are LNHDA and SQIVND (reference sequence). Trimming at V came to 4 bases and at J to 2 bases, leaving 9 bases not matched to a gene. The CDR3 extends over 16 amino acids. DNA for the CDR3: TGTGCCAGTAGTACCGGGTGGACAGGGCCCAACACTGAAGCTTTCTTT. This translates into CASSTGWTGPNTEAFF.

V usage is TRBV28 and J usage is TRBJ2-4; TRBD2 agrees at 9 bases. Trimming cost V 4 bases and J 0 bases; bases outside gene matches: 10. In germline, CDR1 is MDHEN, CDR2 SYDVKM. The CDR3 totals 18 residues. CDR3 region: CASSSLAGRRGAKNIQYF. CDR3 sequence (DNA): TGTGCCAGCAGTTCTCTAGCGGGGAGGAGAGGAGCCAAAAACATTCAGTACTTC.

The V call is TRBV11-2, the J call TRBJ2-7; the match to TRBD1 covers 9 bases. The CDR3 is 16 residues long. Germline V lookup: CDR1 SGHAT, CDR2 FQNNGV. Germline trimming cut 5 bases from V and 2 bases from J; bases unmatched to any gene: 10. CDR3 DNA sequence: TGTGCCAGCAGCCTAACAGGGGGCGCTTACGCCTACGAGCAGTACTTC. It is translated as CASSLTGGAYAYEQYF.

The sample holds one count of this clone. The J gene is TRBJ2-7, the V gene TRBV7-8; TRBD1 aligns across 7 bases. Germline assignment: CDR1 SGHVS and CDR2 FQNEAQ. The CDR3 has 14 amino acids. With V trimmed by 6 bases and J by 6 bases, 11 bases remained unmatched. For the CDR3, the DNA is TGTGCCAGCAGGGTGGTGACAGGGTCCGGCGAGCAGTACTTC. As protein: CASRVVTGSGEQYF.

The chain carries TRBV7-9 and TRBJ2-1; 8 positions agree with TRBD2. The CDR3 loop spans 16 amino acids. Germline V gene lookup returns CDR1 SEHNR and CDR2 FQNEAQ (reference sequence). Germline trimming cut 5 bases from V and 4 bases from J; bases unmatched to any gene: 10. The chain's CDR3 is CASSRSGTSVYNEQFF. CDR3 DNA: TGTGCCAGCAGCAGGTCGGGGACTAGTGTTTACAATGAGCAGTTCTTC.

The chain combines TRBV6-4 with TRBJ2-5; 12 nucleotides match TRBD1. The J call may be in error: the DNA end matches TRBJ2-7 better. Germline assignment: CDR1 MRHNA and CDR2 SNTAGT. The CDR3 extends over 17 amino acids. The CDR3 protein is CASIRDRGLPYDDEQYF. The CDR3 DNA reads TGTGCCAGCATTAGGGACAGGGGGCTTCCATATGATGACGAGCAGTACTTC.

The V and J genes are TRBV28 and TRBJ1-5, with D unclear. This CDR3 is built from 17 residues. The ends were cut back, 2 bases at V and 2 bases at J, with 16 bases in the middle. Germline-derived CDR1 and CDR2 are MDHEN and SYDVKM. Here the CDR3 reads CASSLILGGKGNQPQHF. The CDR3 DNA sequence: TGTGCCAGCAGTTTAATACTCGGAGGGAAAGGCAATCAGCCCCAGCATTTT.

This chain uses TRBV5-1 with TRBJ1-1, with D uncertain. The V and J ends lost 3 bases and 1 base respectively, with 13 bases between them. The CDR3 is 15 residues long. CDR1 and CDR2 (germline): SGHRS, YFSETQ. The CDR3 DNA follows: TGCGCCAGCAGCTCCGGGTCCCTGGGGAACACTGAAGCTTTCTTT. Its protein product is CASSSGSLGNTEAFF. Full variable domain (rest looked up from reference TRBV5-1 and TRBJ1-1): KAGVTQTPRYLIKTRGQQVTLSCSPISGHRSVSWYQQTPGQGLQFLFEYFSETQRNKGNFPGRFSGRQFSNSRSEMNVSTLELGDSALYLCASSSGSLGNTEAFFGQGTRLTVV.

As to this clone: This sample includes further DNA sequences coding for the same CDR3. This rearrangement joins TRBV5-1 to TRBJ2-7; 12 bases line up with TRBD2. The CDR3 is 18 amino acids. The germline gives CDR1 SGHRS, CDR2 YFSETQ. After removal of 1 base from V and 2 bases from J, the junction contained 10 bases not matched to a gene. The CDR3 nucleotides are TGCGCCAGCAGCTTGACCAAAGGACTAGCGGGGAAAGCCTACGAGCAGTACTTC. Protein product: CASSLTKGLAGKAYEQYF.

The chain is built from TRBV29-1 and TRBJ2-5; TRBD2 matches 8 bases. The germline V gene encodes CDR1 SQVTM and CDR2 ANQGSEA. V lost 4 bases, J lost 5 bases, and 6 bases stayed unmatched. The CDR3 has 13 residues. The CDR3 spells CSVVPGGQETQYF. The CDR3 bases are TGCAGCGTTGTTCCGGGGGGGCAGGAGACCCAGTACTTC.

The chain is built from TRBV2 and TRBJ2-7; 7 bases align to TRBD1. The CDR3 covers 15 residues. Trimming at V came to 4 bases and at J to 6 bases, leaving 12 bases not matched to a gene. Germline-derived CDR1 and CDR2 are SNHLY and FYNNEI. Written as DNA, the CDR3 is TGTGCCAGCAGTGGGTTTGGGACAGAATCTTCCGAGCAGTACTTC. Protein sequence: CASSGFGTESSEQYF.